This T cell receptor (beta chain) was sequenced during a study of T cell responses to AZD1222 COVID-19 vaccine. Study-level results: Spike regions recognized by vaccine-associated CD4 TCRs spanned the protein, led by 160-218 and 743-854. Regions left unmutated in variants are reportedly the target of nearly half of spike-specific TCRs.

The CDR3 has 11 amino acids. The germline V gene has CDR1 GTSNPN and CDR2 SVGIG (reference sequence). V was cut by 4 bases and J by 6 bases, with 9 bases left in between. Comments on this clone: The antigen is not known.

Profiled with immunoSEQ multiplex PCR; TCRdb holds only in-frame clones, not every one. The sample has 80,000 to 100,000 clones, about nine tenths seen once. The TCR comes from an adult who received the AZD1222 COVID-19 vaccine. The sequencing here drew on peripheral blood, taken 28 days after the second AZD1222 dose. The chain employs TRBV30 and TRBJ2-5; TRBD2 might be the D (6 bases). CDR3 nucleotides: TGTGCCTGGACTAGCGAAAAGACCCAGTACTTC. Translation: CAWTSEKTQYF.